Presented here are 3 T cell receptor beta chains from one specimen sequenced in a study of PD-1 blockade in classical Hodgkin lymphoma. The assay was immunoSEQ multiplex PCR, and TCRdb's table has in-frame clones only and misses some. The sample has roughly 77,000 clones; over 90% are singletons. The time point denotes: newly diagnosed, previously untreated cHL patient sample. The sample taken for sequencing was peripheral blood mononuclear cells (PBMCs). Receptors were obtained from a human donor with classical Hodgkin lymphoma.

The chain recombines TRBV5-6 with TRBJ2-6, with 7 bases fitting TRBD1. V was pared by 4 bases and J by 0 bases, with 7 bases of the junction left unmatched. This CDR3 comprises 17 residues. Germline V gene lookup returns CDR1 SGHDT and CDR2 YYEEEE. CDR3 loop: CASSPQTGYSGANVLTF. The CDR3 DNA follows: TGTGCCAGCAGCCCGCAGACAGGGTACTCTGGGGCCAACGTCCTGACTTTC.

The chain combines TRBV4-1 with TRBJ2-7; the match to TRBD1 covers 8 bases. Germline assignment: CDR1 MGHRA and CDR2 YSYEKL. The CDR3 has 14 amino acids. Losses at the gene ends were 4 bases for V and 3 bases for J; bases not matched to a gene: 5. CDR3 sequence reads: CASSPTGAYYEQYF. The CDR3 nucleotides read TGCGCCAGCAGCCCGACAGGGGCCTACTACGAGCAGTACTTC.

The CDR3 sequence is CASSLARAGISNQPQHF. In DNA form, the CDR3 reads TGTGCCAGCAGCTTAGCGAGGGCAGGGATTAGCAATCAGCCCCAGCATTTT. The rearrangement uses TRBV7-9 and TRBJ1-5; tentatively, D is TRBD1 (5 bases). Germline V gene lookup returns CDR1 SEHNR and CDR2 FQNEAQ (reference sequence). Trimming left V 0 bases short and J 0 bases short, with 12 bases between. The CDR3 has 17 residues. The whole variable domain, filled in from reference TRBV7-9 and TRBJ1-5, reads DTGVSQNPRHKITKRGQNVTFRCDPISEHNRLYWYRQTLGQGPEFLTYFQNEAQLEKSRLLSDRFSAERPKGSFSTLEIQRTEQGDSAMYLCASSLARAGISNQPQHFGDGTRLSIL.